These 22 T cell receptor beta chains share one sample of origin, sequenced in a study of cytomegalovirus exposure and HLA in healthy donors. Primers for the PCR totalled 60 Vbeta and 13 Jbeta. Clones were read by immunoSEQ multiplex PCR, and TCRdb kept only the in-frame ones, dropping some. Its table lists 200,000 or so clones. The sample was PBMCs. Source of these receptors: a girl aged 2 to 10 in good health and CMV-seropositive.

The rearrangement uses TRBV11-3 and TRBJ2-1; 13 bases align to TRBD2. The CDR3 loop spans 15 amino acids. V gave up 5 bases and J gave up 10 bases; unmatched junction bases: 8. Looked up from germline, CDR1 is SGHNT and CDR2 is YENEEA. CDR3 protein: CASSARTSGSWEQFF. The DNA for the CDR3 is TGTGCCAGCAGCGCCCGGACTAGCGGGAGTTGGGAGCAGTTCTTC.

V usage is TRBV10-2 and J usage is TRBJ2-5, with TRBD1 identical over 9 bases. CDR1 and CDR2 from the germline V gene are WSHSY and SAAADI. The CDR3 extends over 18 amino acids. Trimming at V came to 4 bases and at J to 4 bases, leaving 16 bases not matched to a gene. The CDR3 region is CASSGTGARTRFLETQYF. CDR3 DNA sequence: TGCGCCAGCAGTGGGACAGGGGCTCGGACGAGGTTTTTAGAGACCCAGTACTTC.

This sequence joins TRBV28 and TRBJ2-7, with D possibly being TRBD1 (6 bases). The V gene's germline CDR1 is MDHEN and CDR2 SYDVKM. V lost 6 bases, J lost 3 bases, and 9 bases lay in between. This CDR3 contains 12 residues. As DNA, the CDR3 is TGTGCCAGCAGACAACAGGGCTACGAGCAGTACTTC. Translating gives CASRQQGYEQYF.

The chain uses TRBV2 and TRBJ1-1; maybe TRBD1 (6 bases). CDR1 SNHLY and CDR2 FYNNEI come from the germline V gene. V lost 8 bases and J 4 bases, leaving 11 bases between the germline ends. This CDR3 comprises 12 residues. The CDR3, as DNA: TGTGCCAGCGAGAGGGGGACCACTGAAGCTTTCTTT. Translated: CASERGTTEAFF.

The chain joins TRBV28 to TRBJ2-5; 7 bases map to TRBD2. The DNA end lines up better with TRBJ2-7; the J call may be wrong. From germline, CDR1 is MDHEN and CDR2 SYDVKM. This CDR3 is 16 amino acids long. CDR3 sequence (DNA): TGTGCCAGCAGTTCCCCGCGGCGGGAGCGCGCCTACGAGCAGTACTTC. It codes for CASSSPRRERAYEQYF.

This rearrangement joins TRBV4-1 to TRBJ2-7; 11 nucleotides agree with TRBD2. The trim removed 6 bases at V and 1 base at J, leaving 5 bases unmatched. In germline, CDR1 is MGHRA, CDR2 YSYEKL. The CDR3 covers 15 residues. The CDR3 DNA reads TGCGCCAGCAGTCTGACTAGCGGGGCGTCCTACGAGCAGTACTTC. The encoded protein is CASSLTSGASYEQYF.

In regard to this clone: Within the sample, other DNA sequences also encode this same CDR3. The chain uses TRBV18 and TRBJ2-1, with a weak D call TRBD2 (5 bases). Between the trimmed V and J ends, which lost 0 bases and 2 bases, there was a span of 5 bases. The CDR3 contains 14 residues. Germline CDR1 reads KGHSH; CDR2 reads LQKENI. CDR3 sequence reads: CASSPPSAYNEQFF. In DNA, the CDR3 is TGTGCCAGCTCACCACCTAGCGCCTACAATGAGCAGTTCTTC. Combining the CDR3 with reference TRBV18 and TRBJ2-1 gives the whole variable domain NAGVMQNPRHLVRRRGQEARLRCSPMKGHSHVYWYRQLPEEGLKFMVYLQKENIIDESGMPKERFSAEFPKEGPSILRIQQVVRGDSAAYFCASSPPSAYNEQFFGPGTRLTVL.

The J gene is TRBJ1-1, the V gene TRBV6-5, with 7 positions matching TRBD1. The V and J ends lost 4 bases and 3 bases, in that order; junction bases with no gene match: 5. The CDR3 has 14 amino acids. Germline V gene sequence: CDR1 MNHEY, CDR2 SVGAGI. The CDR3 DNA follows: TGTGCCAGCAGTTTCGAACAGGGGCACACTGAAGCTTTCTTT. It codes for CASSFEQGHTEAFF.

J is TRBJ2-7 and V is TRBV4-1; D is ambiguous. V was pared by 1 base and J by 3 bases, with 22 bases between. Germline CDR1 reads MGHRA; CDR2 reads YSYEKL. The CDR3 contains 18 residues. CDR3 in DNA: TGCGCCAGCAGCCAAGTTGTTAGCCCCCAGAAAGGTTTCTACGAGCAGTACTTC. Protein product: CASSQVVSPQKGFYEQYF.

The chain couples TRBV28 to TRBJ2-3; unclear D gene. From germline, CDR1 is MDHEN and CDR2 SYDVKM. V shed 6 bases and J shed 3 bases, with 4 bases lying between them. CDR3 length: 11 residues. The CDR3 bases are TGTGCCAGCAGGAGTACAGATACGCAGTATTTT. Its translation is CASRSTDTQYF.

The chain joins TRBV29-1 to TRBJ1-1; D gene uncertain. CDR1 is SQVTM, CDR2 ANQGSEA, per germline. V lost 4 bases, J lost 5 bases, and 20 bases lay in between. The CDR3 is made up of 15 amino acids. The CDR3 spells CSVVAGITDPTEAFF. The CDR3 coding sequence is TGCAGCGTTGTAGCCGGAATAACCGACCCTACTGAAGCTTTCTTT.

The genes are TRBV5-6 and TRBJ1-1; no clear D. Germline V gene sequence: CDR1 SGHDT, CDR2 YYEEEE. The V end lost 1 base, the J end lost 0 bases, and 10 bases lay between the germline ends. The CDR3 extends over 15 amino acids. The CDR3 sequence is CASSLSWPLNTEAFF. The CDR3 DNA reads as TGTGCCAGCAGCTTGAGTTGGCCGTTGAACACTGAAGCTTTCTTT.

The chain uses TRBV5-5 and TRBJ2-7; 8 bases align to TRBD2. The CDR3 is 18 residues long. CDR1 is SGHKS and CDR2 is YYEKEE in the germline V gene (reference sequence). J was trimmed by 2 bases and V by 4 bases; bases with no gene match: 17. CDR3 loop: CASSLYPRGSGKAYEQYF. The CDR3 bases are TGTGCCAGCAGCCTCTACCCCCGTGGTAGCGGGAAAGCCTACGAGCAGTACTTC.

The chain links TRBV11-2 to TRBJ2-4; tentative D call: TRBD1 (5 bases). Germline loops: CDR1 SGHAT, CDR2 FQNNGV. V lost 4 bases to trimming and J lost 0 bases, with 13 bases between them. The CDR3 is 16 amino acids. CDR3 nucleotides: TGTGCCAGCAGCTCACAGGAAGCCCTAGCCAAAAACATTCAGTACTTC. It specifies CASSSQEALAKNIQYF.

The chain is built from TRBV18 and TRBJ2-5; D possibly corresponds to TRBD2 (7 bases). Judging by the DNA end, TRBJ2-7 fits better; the J call may be wrong. Germline loops: CDR1 KGHSH, CDR2 LQKENI. The CDR3 runs to 16 residues. The CDR3 region is CASSPQGGKISYEQYF. Written as DNA, the CDR3 is TGTGCCAGCTCACCACAGGGGGGGAAAATATCCTACGAGCAGTACTTC.

The chain combines TRBV28 with TRBJ1-4, with D possibly TRBD1 on 6 matching bases. Trimming pared 4 bases from V and 8 bases from J, leaving 17 bases between. The length of the CDR3 is 15 residues. Per germline, CDR1 MDHEN and CDR2 SYDVKM. CDR3 residues: CASSSRQVGNEKLFF. The CDR3 DNA is TGTGCCAGCAGTTCAAGACAGGTCGGGAACGAAAAACTGTTTTTT.

The chain carries TRBV7-8 and TRBJ1-1, with TRBD1 identical over 9 bases. This CDR3 spans 14 amino acids. With V trimmed by 3 bases and J by 1 base, 0 bases remained unmatched. The V gene's germline CDR1 is SGHVS and CDR2 FQNEAQ. CDR3 region: CASSLGQGNTEAFF. The CDR3 DNA reads TGTGCCAGCAGCTTGGGACAGGGGAACACTGAAGCTTTCTTT.

This chain joins TRBV6-5 and TRBJ2-1; TRBD2 matches at 11 bases. This CDR3 spans 13 amino acids. The V and J ends lost 9 bases and 6 bases, in that order; junction bases with no gene match: 4. Germline assignment: CDR1 MNHEY and CDR2 SVGAGI. CDR3 protein: CASSGGGLNEQFF. Here the CDR3 DNA reads TGTGCCAGTAGCGGGGGGGGGCTCAATGAGCAGTTCTTC.

The rearrangement uses TRBV20-1 and TRBJ2-7; 7 nucleotides agree with TRBD2. Unmatched junction bases numbered 4, after V lost 7 bases and J lost 4 bases. CDR1 DFQATT and CDR2 SNEGSKA come from the germline V gene (reference sequence). CDR3 length: 11 amino acids. CDR3 residues: CSGLADYEQYF. As DNA, the CDR3 is TGCAGTGGTCTAGCGGATTACGAGCAGTACTTC.

The chain joins TRBV19 to TRBJ1-1; the D is unclear. The V end was cut by 3 bases, the J end by 6 bases, with 11 bases between. This CDR3 comprises 13 residues. The germline V gene has CDR1 LNHDA and CDR2 SQIVND (reference sequence). CDR3 in DNA: TGTGCCAGTAGTATCGCCGCGGGCTCTGAAGCTTTCTTT. Its protein is CASSIAAGSEAFF.

The gene calls are TRBV11-3 and TRBJ2-1, with D unclear. CDR1 is SGHNT and CDR2 is YENEEA in the germline V gene. Trimming left V 3 bases short and J 10 bases short, with 7 bases between. This CDR3 contains 11 residues. The CDR3 sequence: CASSFGVEQFF. CDR3 DNA: TGTGCCAGCAGCTTCGGAGTCGAGCAGTTCTTC.

The chain combines TRBV7-2 with TRBJ2-1, with 14 bases aligning to TRBD2. Looked up from germline, CDR1 is SGHTA and CDR2 is FQGNSA. Trimming at V came to 5 bases and at J to 3 bases, leaving 12 bases not matched to a gene. This CDR3 spans 19 amino acids. The CDR3 here is CASSRPVRLAGGSYNEQFF. CDR3 DNA sequence: TGTGCCAGCAGCCGACCGGTTAGACTAGCGGGAGGGAGCTACAATGAGCAGTTCTTC.